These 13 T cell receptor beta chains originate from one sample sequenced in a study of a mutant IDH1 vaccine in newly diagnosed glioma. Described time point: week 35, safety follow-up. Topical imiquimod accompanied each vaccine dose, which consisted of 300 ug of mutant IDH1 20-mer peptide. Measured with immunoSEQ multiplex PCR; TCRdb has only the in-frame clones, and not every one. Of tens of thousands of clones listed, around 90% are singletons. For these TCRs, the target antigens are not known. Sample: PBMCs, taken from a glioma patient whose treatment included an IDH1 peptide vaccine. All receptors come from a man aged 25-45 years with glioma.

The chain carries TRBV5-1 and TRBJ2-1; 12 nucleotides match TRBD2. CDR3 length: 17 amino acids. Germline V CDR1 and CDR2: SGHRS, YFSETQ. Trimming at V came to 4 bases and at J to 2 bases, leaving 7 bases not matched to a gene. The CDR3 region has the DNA TGCGCCAGCAGCAAGGGACTAGCGGGTGATACCTACAATGAGCAGTTCTTC. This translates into CASSKGLAGDTYNEQFF.

CDR3 sequence (DNA): TGTGCCTGGGGTGGGGGACTCGCCACCGGGGAGCTGTTTTTT. Residues: CAWGGGLATGELFF. The V call is TRBV30, the J call TRBJ2-2; D may be TRBD2 (6 bases). The V and J ends lost 5 bases and 4 bases respectively, with 14 bases between them. Per the germline V gene, CDR1 is GTSNPN and CDR2 is SVGIG (reference sequence). The CDR3 covers 14 residues.

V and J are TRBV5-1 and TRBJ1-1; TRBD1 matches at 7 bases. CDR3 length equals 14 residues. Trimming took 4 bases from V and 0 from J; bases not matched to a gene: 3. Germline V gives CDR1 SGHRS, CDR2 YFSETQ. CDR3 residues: CASSTGTVNTEAFF. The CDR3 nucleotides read TGCGCCAGCAGCACCGGGACAGTGAACACTGAAGCTTTCTTT.

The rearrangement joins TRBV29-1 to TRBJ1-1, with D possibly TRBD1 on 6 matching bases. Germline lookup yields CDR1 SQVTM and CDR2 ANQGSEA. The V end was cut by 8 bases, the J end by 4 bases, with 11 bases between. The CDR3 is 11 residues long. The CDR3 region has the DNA TGCAGCCTCGGGGGGGCCACTGAAGCTTTCTTT. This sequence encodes CSLGGATEAFF.

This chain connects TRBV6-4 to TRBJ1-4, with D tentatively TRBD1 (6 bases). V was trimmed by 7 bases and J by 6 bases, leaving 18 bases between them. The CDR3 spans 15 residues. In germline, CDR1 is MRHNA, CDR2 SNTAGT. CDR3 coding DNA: TGTGCCAGCACCTACTCCAGGGGCCAGCATGAAAAACTGTTTTTT. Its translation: CASTYSRGQHEKLFF.

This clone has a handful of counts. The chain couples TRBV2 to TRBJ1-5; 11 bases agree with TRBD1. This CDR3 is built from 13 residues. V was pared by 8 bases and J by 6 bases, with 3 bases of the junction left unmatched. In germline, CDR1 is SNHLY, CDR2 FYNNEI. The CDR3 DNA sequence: TGTGCCAGCGGAGGGACAGGGGGTCAGCCCCAGCATTTT. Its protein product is CASGGTGGQPQHF.

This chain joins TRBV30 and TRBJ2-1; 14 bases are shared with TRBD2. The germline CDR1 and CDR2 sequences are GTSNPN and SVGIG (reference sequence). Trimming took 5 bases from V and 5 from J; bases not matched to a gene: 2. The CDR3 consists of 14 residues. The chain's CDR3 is CAWGLAGGHNEQFF. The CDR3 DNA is TGTGCCTGGGGACTAGCGGGGGGCCACAATGAGCAGTTCTTC.

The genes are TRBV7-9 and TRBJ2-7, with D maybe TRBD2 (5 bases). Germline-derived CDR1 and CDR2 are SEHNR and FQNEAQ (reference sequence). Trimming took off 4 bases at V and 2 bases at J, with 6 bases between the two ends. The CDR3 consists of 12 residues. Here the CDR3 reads CASSWEPYEQYF. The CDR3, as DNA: TGTGCCAGCAGCTGGGAGCCCTACGAGCAGTACTTC.

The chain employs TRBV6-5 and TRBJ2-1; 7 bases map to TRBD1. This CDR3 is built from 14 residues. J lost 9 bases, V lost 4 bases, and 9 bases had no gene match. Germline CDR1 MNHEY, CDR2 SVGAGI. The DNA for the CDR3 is TGTGCCAGCAGTTCCCGAGGGGGCCTCGGTGAGCAGTTCTTC. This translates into CASSSRGGLGEQFF.

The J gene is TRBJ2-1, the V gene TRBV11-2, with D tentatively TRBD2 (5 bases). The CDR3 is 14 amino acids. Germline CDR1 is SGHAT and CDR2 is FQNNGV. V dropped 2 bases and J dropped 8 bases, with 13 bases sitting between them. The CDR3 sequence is CASSLLGAADEQFF. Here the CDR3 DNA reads TGTGCCAGCAGCTTATTGGGAGCGGCGGATGAGCAGTTCTTC.

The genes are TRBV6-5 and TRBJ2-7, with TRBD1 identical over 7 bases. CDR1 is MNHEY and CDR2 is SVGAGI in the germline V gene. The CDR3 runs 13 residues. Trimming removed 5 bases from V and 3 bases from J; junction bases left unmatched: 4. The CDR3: CASSPNRGYEQYF. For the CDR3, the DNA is TGTGCCAGCAGTCCAAACAGGGGCTACGAGCAGTACTTC.

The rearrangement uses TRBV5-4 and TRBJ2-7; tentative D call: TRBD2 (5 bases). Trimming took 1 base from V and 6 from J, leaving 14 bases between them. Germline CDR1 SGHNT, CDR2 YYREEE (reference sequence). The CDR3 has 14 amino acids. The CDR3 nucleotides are TGTGCCAGCAGCTTGCAGGCTAGCCAGGTCGAGCAGTACTTC. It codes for CASSLQASQVEQYF. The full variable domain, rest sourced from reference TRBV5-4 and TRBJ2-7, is ETGVTQSPTHLIKTRGQQVTLRCSSQSGHNTVSWYQQALGQGPQFIFQYYREEENGRGNFPPRFSGLQFPNYSSELNVNALELDDSALYLCASSLQASQVEQYFGPGTRLTVT.

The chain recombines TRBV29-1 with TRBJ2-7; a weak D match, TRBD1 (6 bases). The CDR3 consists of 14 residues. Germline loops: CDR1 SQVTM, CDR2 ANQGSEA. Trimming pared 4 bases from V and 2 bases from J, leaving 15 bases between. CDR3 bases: TGCAGCGTTGCTACACAGGGTTATACCTACGAGCAGTACTTC. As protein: CSVATQGYTYEQYF.